These 28 T cell receptor beta chains came from one sample sequenced in a study of shared clonotypes between healthy human individuals. Generated by immunoSEQ multiplex PCR, the TCRdb table keeps only in-frame clones and is missing some. The sample has 2 million to 2.5 million clones, approximately 95% seen once; the top ten hold around 0.13%. Sequenced sample: naive CD4+ T cells sorted from blood. As to subset: CD45RA+ positively selected. The receptors stem from a man aged 18 to 30 in good health.

The genes are TRBV11-3 and TRBJ1-3, with D hard to call. CDR1 and CDR2 from the germline V gene are SGHNT and YENEEA. CDR3 length: 17 amino acids. V shed 1 base and J shed 0 bases, with 13 bases lying between them. The CDR3 sequence is CASSLVHPTASGNTIYF. The CDR3 bases are TGTGCCAGCAGCTTAGTCCACCCGACGGCCTCTGGAAACACCATATATTTT.

V usage is TRBV5-6 and J usage is TRBJ1-1, with a weak D call TRBD1 (6 bases). V lost 3 bases and J lost 6, with 6 bases in between. Germline CDR1 and CDR2: SGHDT and YYEEEE. The CDR3 has 11 residues. This CDR3 reads CASSWGPEAFF. In nucleotides, the CDR3 is TGTGCCAGCAGCTGGGGGCCTGAAGCTTTCTTT. The variable domain in full, completed from reference TRBV5-6 and TRBJ1-1, reads DAGVTQSPTHLIKTRGQQVTLRCSPKSGHDTVSWYQQALGQGPQFIFQYYEEEERQRGNFPDRFSGHQFPNYSSELNVNALLLGDSALYLCASSWGPEAFFGQGTRLTVV.

A word on this clone: Other DNA sequences within the sample encode an identical CDR3. The J gene is TRBJ1-5, the V gene TRBV11-2, with 9 nucleotides matching TRBD1. CDR1 is SGHAT and CDR2 is FQNNGV in the germline V gene. The CDR3 length is 16 residues. The V segment lost 4 bases and the J segment 0 bases; nucleotides outside the gene matches: 4. CDR3 coding DNA: TGTGCCAGCAGCTCCGGACAGGGGAATAGCAATCAGCCCCAGCATTTT. This translates into CASSSGQGNSNQPQHF.

About this clone itself: This CDR3 is also generated by other DNA sequences in the sample. CDR3 DNA: TGTGCCAGCAGCCCCGACAGCTTGAACACTGAAGCTTTCTTT. Translated: CASSPDSLNTEAFF. The V and J genes are TRBV6-5 and TRBJ1-1, with a weak D call TRBD1 (5 bases). Trimming stripped 6 bases from V and 0 bases from J, with 11 bases between. The germline V gene has CDR1 MNHEY and CDR2 SVGAGI. This CDR3 spans 14 amino acids.

CDR3 residues: CASSLGSHITNEQFF. The CDR3 DNA is TGTGCCAGCAGCTTAGGTAGCCACATTACCAATGAGCAGTTCTTC. J is TRBJ2-1 and V is TRBV11-3; D remains unclear. V lost 1 base and J lost 6, with 13 bases in between. The CDR3 is made up of 15 amino acids. In germline, CDR1 is SGHNT, CDR2 YENEEA.

The V gene is TRBV6-6, the J gene TRBJ1-1; D remains unclear. Between the trimmed V and J ends, which lost 10 bases and 8 bases, there was a span of 5 bases. This CDR3 is built from 8 residues. Germline V gives CDR1 MNHNY, CDR2 SVGAGI (reference sequence). CDR3 amino acids: CATSEAFF. In nucleotides, the CDR3 is TGTGCCACCTCAGAAGCTTTCTTT.

This chain links TRBV28 with TRBJ1-1; D gene uncertain. This CDR3 is 15 amino acids long. Germline CDR1 is MDHEN and CDR2 is SYDVKM. Trimming cost V 5 bases and J 0 bases, with 13 bases left between them. This CDR3 reads CASSLQTKMNTEAFF. CDR3 nucleotide sequence: TGTGCCAGCAGTCTCCAGACAAAGATGAACACTGAAGCTTTCTTT. The full variable domain, completed using reference TRBV28 and TRBJ1-1, is DVKVTQSSRYLVKRTGEKVFLECVQDMDHENMFWYRQDPGLGLRLIYFSYDVKMKEKGDIPEGYSVSREKKERFSLILESASTNQTSMYLCASSLQTKMNTEAFFGQGTRLTVV.

J is TRBJ1-1 and V is TRBV25-1, with 10 positions matching TRBD1. Germline V gene data show CDR1 as MGHDK and CDR2 as SYGVNS. The CDR3 loop spans 15 amino acids. J was trimmed by 6 bases and V by 7 bases; bases with no gene match: 11. The CDR3 DNA reads as TGTGCCAGCATGGGGGCGGGACAGGGGCATTCTGAAGCTTTCTTT. Residues: CASMGAGQGHSEAFF.

The chain uses TRBV4-1 and TRBJ2-5; D is unclear. The CDR3 is 13 residues long. Per the germline V gene, CDR1 is MGHRA and CDR2 is YSYEKL. V dropped 2 bases and J dropped 5 bases, with 9 bases sitting between them. CDR3 nucleotides: TGCGCCAGCAGCCAATGGGTCAAGGAGACCCAGTACTTC. Encoded protein: CASSQWVKETQYF.

The chain joins TRBV4-3 to TRBJ2-3; 15 bases align to TRBD2. CDR3 length: 22 amino acids. V lost 0 bases and J lost 2; bases outside the gene matches: 15. CDR1 and CDR2 from the germline V gene are LGHNA and YSLEER. CDR3 region: CASSQERTIRTSGRGNTDTQYF. CDR3 nucleotides: TGCGCCAGCAGCCAAGAGCGGACGATCAGGACTAGCGGGAGGGGTAACACAGATACGCAGTATTTT.

The CDR3 DNA follows: TGTGCCAGCAAGGCGGGGGGCGACTTGGACGCTGAAGCTTTCTTT. Translation: CASKAGGDLDAEAFF. The chain carries TRBV2 and TRBJ1-1, with a tentative D call TRBD1 (6 bases). The germline CDR1 and CDR2 sequences are SNHLY and FYNNEI. Trimming left V 7 bases short and J 6 bases short, with 21 bases between. CDR3 length: 15 residues.

This chain joins TRBV5-1 and TRBJ2-5; TRBD1 might be the D (5 bases). The CDR3 contains 15 residues. Deletions cut 4 bases from V and 3 bases from J, with 16 bases between. In germline, CDR1 is SGHRS, CDR2 YFSETQ. CDR3 DNA: TGCGCCAGCAGCCACGCCAAGATCAGGGAAGAGACCCAGTACTTC. Protein: CASSHAKIREETQYF. The full variable domain, with the rest looked up from reference TRBV5-1 and TRBJ2-5, is KAGVTQTPRYLIKTRGQQVTLSCSPISGHRSVSWYQQTPGQGLQFLFEYFSETQRNKGNFPGRFSGRQFSNSRSEMNVSTLELGDSALYLCASSHAKIREETQYFGPGTRLLVL.

The V gene is TRBV5-6, the J gene TRBJ1-1; D is uncertain. V lost 3 bases to trimming and J lost 0 bases, with 9 bases between them. This CDR3 comprises 14 residues. Germline lookup yields CDR1 SGHDT and CDR2 YYEEEE. The CDR3 DNA is TGTGCCAGCAGCTGGGCCACAATGAACACTGAAGCTTTCTTT. This gives the protein CASSWATMNTEAFF.

The chain couples TRBV12-2 to TRBJ1-5; the table's D gene call, TRBD1, was not cross checked with the DNA. TRBV12-2 is given as a pseudogene. The CDR3 consists of 20 residues. The CDR3: CASRYKQGPLLYFSNQPQHF. CDR3 in DNA: TGTGCAAGTCGCTACAAACAGGGCCCCCTCCTTTACTTTAGCAATCAGCCCCAGCATTTT.

This chain uses TRBV27 with TRBJ2-1, with D hard to call. The ends were cut back, 8 bases at V and 5 bases at J, with 16 bases in the middle. This CDR3 has 14 residues. CDR1 MNHEY and CDR2 SMNVEV come from the germline V gene (reference sequence). CDR3 nucleotides: TGTGCCAGCTCGGCATATTCCCCCCACAATGAGCAGTTCTTC. Translating it yields CASSAYSPHNEQFF.

The chain combines TRBV6-4 with TRBJ1-1; D gene ambiguous. This CDR3 spans 12 amino acids. The V end was cut by 6 bases, the J end by 1 base, with 6 bases between. Germline values: CDR1 MRHNA, CDR2 SNTAGT. This CDR3 is CASRCPNTEAFF. The CDR3 DNA follows: TGTGCCAGCAGGTGTCCGAACACTGAAGCTTTCTTT.

The rearrangement uses TRBV5-4 and TRBJ2-7; D possibly uses TRBD1 or TRBD2 (5 bases each). The CDR3 covers 15 residues. Trimming cost V 3 bases and J 0 bases, with 13 bases left between them. Germline CDR1 and CDR2: SGHNT and YYREEE (reference sequence). Here the CDR3 DNA reads TGTGCCAGCAGCTCGGGACGGCAGAACTCCTACGAGCAGTACTTC. It translates to CASSSGRQNSYEQYF. The variable domain in full, completed from reference TRBV5-4 and TRBJ2-7, reads ETGVTQSPTHLIKTRGQQVTLRCSSQSGHNTVSWYQQALGQGPQFIFQYYREEENGRGNFPPRFSGLQFPNYSSELNVNALELDDSALYLCASSSGRQNSYEQYFGPGTRLTVT.

This chain links TRBV1 with TRBJ2-6; the D call of TRBD1 is as the table states it, not checked on the DNA. TRBV1 is a pseudogene. The CDR3 totals 17 residues. CDR3 bases: TGCACCAGCAGCCAAGATAAAGGGGGCACTGGGGCCAACGTCCTGACTTTC. It yields the protein CTSSQDKGGTGANVLTF.

The chain recombines TRBV5-1 with TRBJ1-5; D is undetermined. Trimming took 0 bases from V and 7 from J, leaving 11 bases between them. The CDR3 is 14 amino acids. Germline V gene sequence: CDR1 SGHRS, CDR2 YFSETQ. This chain's CDR3 is CASSLAEGGQPQHF. Here the CDR3 DNA reads TGCGCCAGCAGCTTGGCCGAGGGAGGGCAGCCCCAGCATTTT.

This clone was seen once. This chain uses TRBV4-1 with TRBJ1-6; D remains unclear. The length of the CDR3 is 15 residues. Trimming took 2 bases from V and 9 from J, leaving 14 bases between them. The germline CDR1 and CDR2 sequences are MGHRA and YSYEKL. The CDR3 DNA sequence: TGCGCCAGCAGCCAACCGGACCTGTTGGGTTCACCCCTCCACTTT. It specifies CASSQPDLLGSPLHF.

J is TRBJ1-2 and V is TRBV28, with D possibly matching TRBD1 (6 bases). CDR1 is MDHEN and CDR2 is SYDVKM in the germline V gene. CDR3 length: 17 residues. The V end was cut by 6 bases, the J end by 1 base, with 21 bases between. The CDR3 reads CASSSLTGGRVNYGYTF. The CDR3 coding sequence is TGTGCCAGCAGCTCCCTGACAGGAGGGAGGGTTAACTATGGCTACACCTTC.

V and J are TRBV6-1 and TRBJ2-7; 11 bases align to TRBD1. This CDR3 is 15 amino acids long. V was clipped by 2 bases and J by 3 bases; unmatched bases: 3. Germline CDR1 reads MNHNS; CDR2 reads SASEGT. CDR3 bases: TGTGCCAGCAGTGAACCGGGACAGGGGGACTACGAGCAGTACTTC. Amino acids: CASSEPGQGDYEQYF.

The genes are TRBV2 and TRBJ1-4; 10 nucleotides align to TRBD1. Per the germline V gene, CDR1 is SNHLY and CDR2 is FYNNEI. The CDR3 is 18 amino acids. V lost 7 bases, J lost 5 bases, and 16 bases stayed unmatched. CDR3 sequence (DNA): TGTGCCAGCACCGCGCGGACAGGGGGTTGGTTTAGGAATGAAAAACTGTTTTTT. Translated: CASTARTGGWFRNEKLFF.

The V gene is TRBV4-3, the J gene TRBJ2-5; 7 nucleotides line up with TRBD2. The germline V gene has CDR1 LGHNA and CDR2 YSLEER. The CDR3 runs 14 residues. Trimming removed 0 bases from V and 5 bases from J; junction bases left unmatched: 3. CDR3 nucleotides: TGCGCCAGCAGCCAAGAGGGAGGGCGGGAGACCCAGTACTTC. It is translated as CASSQEGGRETQYF.

The chain links TRBV7-9 to TRBJ2-2; 7 positions match TRBD1. The CDR3 extends over 14 amino acids. CDR1 is SEHNR and CDR2 is FQNEAQ in the germline V gene (reference sequence). V lost 11 bases and J lost 4; bases outside the gene matches: 10. DNA for the CDR3: TGTGCCGTAAGCGCAAACAGGGGCACCGGGGAGCTGTTTTTT. Its translation: CAVSANRGTGELFF.

The chain combines TRBV6-5 with TRBJ1-4; unclear D gene. Germline assignment: CDR1 MNHEY and CDR2 SVGAGI. The length of the CDR3 is 13 residues. Trimming left V 6 bases short and J 7 bases short, with 12 bases between. The CDR3: CASSPLGSEKLFF. The DNA for the CDR3 is TGTGCCAGCAGCCCCCTGGGCAGTGAAAAACTGTTTTTT.

The V gene is TRBV19, the J gene TRBJ2-6; possible D gene TRBD1, 6 bases. CDR3 length: 17 amino acids. Trimming took off 3 bases at V and 0 bases at J, with 12 bases between the two ends. Germline CDR1 LNHDA, CDR2 SQIVND (reference sequence). CDR3 loop: CASSMGQGSSGANVLTF. Written as DNA, the CDR3 is TGTGCCAGTAGTATGGGGCAGGGGAGCTCTGGGGCCAACGTCCTGACTTTC. The full variable domain, in which reference TRBV19 and TRBJ2-6 provide the parts outside the CDR3, is DGGITQSPKYLFRKEGQNVTLSCEQNLNHDAMYWYRQDPGQGLRLIYYSQIVNDFQKGDIAEGYSVSREKKESFPLTVTSAQKNPTAFYLCASSMGQGSSGANVLTFGAGSRLTVL.

This rearrangement joins TRBV11-2 to TRBJ2-5; maybe TRBD1 (6 bases). The ends were cut back, 5 bases at V and 0 bases at J, with 13 bases in the middle. The CDR3 consists of 15 residues. Germline-derived CDR1 and CDR2 are SGHAT and FQNNGV. In DNA, the CDR3 is TGTGCCAGCAGCCCAACTAGGGGGTACCAAGAGACCCAGTACTTC. Translation gives CASSPTRGYQETQYF.